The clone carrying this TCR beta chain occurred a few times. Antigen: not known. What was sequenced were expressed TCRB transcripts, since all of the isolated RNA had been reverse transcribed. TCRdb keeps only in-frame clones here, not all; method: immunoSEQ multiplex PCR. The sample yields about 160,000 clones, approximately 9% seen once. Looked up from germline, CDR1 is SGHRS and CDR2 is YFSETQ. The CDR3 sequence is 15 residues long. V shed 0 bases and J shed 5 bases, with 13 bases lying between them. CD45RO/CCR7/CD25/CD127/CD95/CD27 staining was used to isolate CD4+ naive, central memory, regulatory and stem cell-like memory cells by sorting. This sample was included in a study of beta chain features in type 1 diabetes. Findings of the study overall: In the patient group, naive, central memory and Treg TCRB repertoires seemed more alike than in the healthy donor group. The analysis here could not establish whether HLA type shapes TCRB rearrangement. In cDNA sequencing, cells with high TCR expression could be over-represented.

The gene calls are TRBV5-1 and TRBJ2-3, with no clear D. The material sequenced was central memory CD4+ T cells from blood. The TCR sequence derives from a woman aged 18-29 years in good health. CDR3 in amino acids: CASSLGSLGEDTQYF. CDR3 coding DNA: TGCGCCAGCAGCTTGGGATCCCTAGGAGAAGATACGCAGTATTTT.